This T cell receptor beta chain was sequenced during a study of cytomegalovirus exposure and HLA in healthy donors. With 60 Vbeta and 13 Jbeta primers, the PCR was carried out. The data were produced by immunoSEQ multiplex PCR, yet TCRdb's version contains in-frame clones alone and is incomplete. The sample gives approximately 110,000 clones, 55% to 75% of which show up once; 5.4% is in the top ten. V lost 2 bases, J lost 7 bases, and 15 bases lay in between. Looked up from germline, CDR1 is MGHDK and CDR2 is SYGVNS. The CDR3 sequence is 14 residues long. V is TRBV25-1 and J is TRBJ2-7; possible D gene TRBD2, 5 bases. The sequencing sample was made of PBMCs. The TCR sequence derives from a woman in her 70s in good health and CMV-seropositive. The CDR3 region has the DNA TGTGCCAGCAGTGAAGATCGCCTAGCCAGTGAGCAGTACTTC. Amino acids: CASSEDRLASEQYF.